This passage covers 9 T cell receptor beta chains from one sample sequenced in a study. TCRdb itself ran the 5' RACE reads through MiXCR, one entry per CDR3 protein. The table includes 450 to 550 distinct CDR3 sequences, around 20% detected once. Sequencing was carried out using central memory T cells from blood PBMCs. Subset of the sample: central memory CD4+ T cells. These receptors originate from a male donor with HIV.

The chain has TRBV4-1 and TRBJ2-3, with 10 bases lining up with TRBD2. V gave up 2 bases and J gave up 4 bases; unmatched junction bases: 6. Looked up from germline, CDR1 is MGHRA and CDR2 is YSYEKL. The CDR3 is 16 amino acids. The CDR3 DNA reads as TGCGCCAGCAGCCAAACGGGAGCGGGAGGGCCAGATACGCAGTATTTT. Translation gives CASSQTGAGGPDTQYF.

The V gene is TRBV4-2, the J gene TRBJ1-1, with D perhaps TRBD1 (5 bases). In germline, CDR1 is LGHNA, CDR2 YNFKEQ. This CDR3 has 13 residues. V shed 2 bases and J shed 8 bases, with 12 bases lying between them. The CDR3 sequence: CASSQLGQGEAFF. The CDR3 DNA reads as TGTGCCAGCAGCCAACTTGGGCAGGGCGAAGCTTTCTTT.

The table lists this clonotype with a few counts. The chain combines TRBV10-3 with TRBJ2-1; 11 bases map to TRBD2. V was clipped by 10 bases and J by 0 bases; unmatched bases: 5. Germline loops: CDR1 ENHRY, CDR2 SYGVKD. CDR3 size: 15 residues. The CDR3 nucleotides are TGTGCCACCCAAACTAGCGGGGGCTCCTACAATGAGCAGTTCTTC. It specifies CATQTSGGSYNEQFF.

The gene calls are TRBV10-3 and TRBJ2-7; possible D gene TRBD2, 5 bases. The CDR3 extends over 17 amino acids. CDR1 ENHRY and CDR2 SYGVKD come from the germline V gene. V lost 0 bases and J lost 0, with 15 bases in between. In nucleotides, the CDR3 is TGTGCCATCAGTGAGTCGATACCTAGCCAAGGCTCCTACGAGCAGTACTTC. Its translation: CAISESIPSQGSYEQYF.

This chain links TRBV19 with TRBJ2-2; TRBD1 or TRBD2 may be the D gene (5 bases each). Trimming took 1 base from V and 8 from J, leaving 14 bases between them. This CDR3 has 15 residues. Germline V gives CDR1 LNHDA, CDR2 SQIVND (reference sequence). The CDR3 coding sequence is TGTGCCAGTAGTATAGTCCCAGGGACGAGGGGGGAGCTGTTTTTT. Protein sequence: CASSIVPGTRGELFF.

The V and J genes are TRBV7-3 and TRBJ2-2; a possible D gene is TRBD2 (6 bases). This CDR3 has 16 amino acids. V shed 2 bases and J shed 6 bases, with 16 bases lying between them. Germline V CDR1 and CDR2: SGHTA, FQGTGA. In DNA form, the CDR3 reads TGTGCCAGCAGCTTATCCCGGGACTTAGGGGCCGGGGAGCTGTTTTTT. This translates into CASSLSRDLGAGELFF.

This clonotype was observed a few times. The chain carries TRBV30 and TRBJ2-1, with D uncertain. The CDR3 totals 11 residues. The V and J ends lost 4 bases and 9 bases respectively, with 10 bases between them. Germline V gene data show CDR1 as GTSNPN and CDR2 as SVGIG (reference sequence). The CDR3 DNA reads as TGTGCCTGGATAGGTCTTGTTGAGCAGTTCTTC. Amino acids: CAWIGLVEQFF.

In its sample, this clonotype is hyperexpanded (1% or more). The rearrangement uses TRBV30 and TRBJ1-1; no clear D gene. Trimming removed 5 bases at V and 2 bases at J, with 6 bases between. This CDR3 is built from 11 residues. From germline, CDR1 is GTSNPN and CDR2 SVGIG (reference sequence). CDR3 residues: CAWVLNTEAFF. The CDR3 region has the DNA TGTGCCTGGGTCTTAAACACTGAAGCTTTCTTT.

The V call is TRBV30, the J call TRBJ1-1; D is unresolved. V was trimmed by 5 bases and J by 0 bases, leaving 4 bases between them. CDR1 and CDR2 from the germline V gene are GTSNPN and SVGIG (reference sequence). This CDR3 comprises 11 residues. CDR3 region: CAWVMNTEAFF. The CDR3, as DNA: TGTGCCTGGGTCATGAACACTGAAGCTTTCTTT.